Below are 10 T cell receptor beta chains sequenced from a single sample in a study of OX40 agonist ivuxolimab in advanced cancers. Repertoires were generated with immunoSEQ multiplex PCR, while TCRdb's copy carries only in-frame clones and drops some. The table has roughly 71,000 clones, around 83% seen once; the top ten hold under 2%. The sample consisted of CD4+ or CD8+ T cells sorted from blood, taken in a trial of the OX40 agonist ivuxolimab. These receptors were collected from an adult with an advanced solid tumor such as melanoma, head and neck, liver or kidney cancer.

The chain is built from TRBV29-1 and TRBJ2-5; D ambiguous. V gave up 7 bases and J gave up 4 bases, with 7 bases separating them. The CDR3 sequence is 10 residues long. Looked up from germline, CDR1 is SQVTM and CDR2 is ANQGSEA. The CDR3: CSGGTETQYF. CDR3 nucleotides: TGCAGCGGGGGAACAGAGACCCAGTACTTC. Complete variable domain (other parts from reference TRBV29-1 and TRBJ2-5): SAVISQKPSRDICQRGTSLTIQCQVDSQVTMMFWYRQQPGQSLTLIATANQGSEATYESGFVIDKFPISRPNLTFSTLTVSNMSPEDSSIYLCSGGTETQYFGPGTRLLVL.

The chain carries TRBV11-2 and TRBJ2-2; 8 bases are shared with TRBD1. V was pared by 0 bases and J by 6 bases, with 3 bases of the junction left unmatched. The CDR3 totals 15 residues. Germline CDR1 and CDR2: SGHAT and FQNNGV. The CDR3 coding sequence is TGTGCCAGCAGCTTAGATTGGGACAGGCCCGGGGAGCTGTTTTTT. This translates into CASSLDWDRPGELFF. Full variable domain (outside the CDR3, taken from reference TRBV11-2 and TRBJ2-2): EAGVAQSPRYKIIEKRQSVAFWCNPISGHATLYWYQQILGQGPKLLIQFQNNGVVDDSQLPKDRFSAERLKGVDSTLKIQPAKLEDSAVYLCASSLDWDRPGELFFGEGSRLTVL.

This clone was recorded only once. The chain couples TRBV27 to TRBJ2-7, with 12 bases identical to TRBD2. V lost 5 bases, J lost 6 bases, and 8 bases stayed unmatched. This CDR3 is 15 amino acids long. Germline V gene data show CDR1 as MNHEY and CDR2 as SMNVEV (reference sequence). Written as DNA, the CDR3 is TGTGCCAGCAGTGCCAGACTAGCGGGAGCCGCCGAGCAGTACTTC. Protein product: CASSARLAGAAEQYF.

The rearrangement joins TRBV6-5 to TRBJ2-1; no reliable D call. The CDR3 is 13 residues long. Deletions cut 5 bases from V and 6 bases from J, with 11 bases between. Germline V lookup: CDR1 MNHEY, CDR2 SVGAGI. The CDR3 DNA reads TGTGCCAGCAGTCCCTCTTTTTTCAATGAGCAGTTCTTC. Amino acid sequence: CASSPSFFNEQFF.

This chain uses TRBV27 with TRBJ1-5; D is possibly TRBD1 (6 bases). The CDR3 contains 14 residues. V shed 9 bases and J shed 6 bases, with 18 bases lying between them. Germline lookup yields CDR1 MNHEY and CDR2 SMNVEV (reference sequence). CDR3 loop: CASFPQGGGQPQHF. The DNA of the CDR3 is TGTGCCAGTTTTCCTCAGGGAGGGGGTCAGCCCCAGCATTTT.

The chain has TRBV7-2 and TRBJ2-7; D unresolved. CDR1 and CDR2 from the germline V gene are SGHTA and FQGNSA. V was pared by 3 bases and J by 2 bases, with 14 bases between. The CDR3 length is 15 residues. The DNA of the CDR3 is TGTGCCAGCAGCTTGGATATGACATCCACCTACGAGCAGTACTTC. This translates into CASSLDMTSTYEQYF.

This clone came up a few times. V usage is TRBV5-1 and J usage is TRBJ2-5; D is perhaps TRBD2 (5 bases). The V end lost 4 bases, the J end lost 5 bases, and 21 bases lay between the germline ends. Germline loops: CDR1 SGHRS, CDR2 YFSETQ. CDR3 length equals 16 residues. The CDR3 DNA reads TGCGCCAGCAGCCTACCTTTCGGGGTTTATCGTGAGACCCAGTACTTC. Protein product: CASSLPFGVYRETQYF.

The chain is built from TRBV6-5 and TRBJ1-4, with D unclear. Germline CDR1 reads MNHEY; CDR2 reads SVGAGI. The CDR3 spans 15 residues. Trimming pared 1 base from V and 7 bases from J, leaving 13 bases between. The CDR3 nucleotides read TGTGCCAGCAGTTACTTCGGAGGCTTGAGTGAAAAACTGTTTTTT. Translating it yields CASSYFGGLSEKLFF.

The V and J genes are TRBV29-1 and TRBJ2-2; D gene unclear. The CDR3 consists of 14 residues. Per germline, CDR1 SQVTM and CDR2 ANQGSEA. Trimming removed 7 bases from V and 5 bases from J, with 17 bases in between. CDR3: CSATPRSGTGELFF. The DNA of the CDR3 is TGCAGCGCAACCCCAAGGTCCGGGACCGGGGAGCTGTTTTTT.

This clone was recorded once. This chain uses TRBV7-2 with TRBJ2-7; 11 positions agree with TRBD1. CDR3 length: 14 residues. The V and J ends lost 5 bases and 4 bases, in that order; junction bases with no gene match: 4. CDR1 and CDR2 (germline): SGHTA, FQGNSA. CDR3 protein: CASSPDRGLYEQYF. In DNA, the CDR3 is TGTGCCAGCAGCCCGGACAGGGGGCTATACGAGCAGTACTTC.